These 21 T cell receptor beta chains were sequenced from one sample in a study of blood T cells in healthy people across ages. The second PCR ran roughly 7 to 12 cycles with a sample-barcoded 5' primer and J-beta primers. TCRdb independently ran MiXCR on the 5' RACE reads; one entry per CDR3 protein. The sample lists about 1 million distinct CDR3 sequences, 35% to 50% occurring once. The source material was blood. The origin of the receptors is a woman aged 55-69 years in good health.

CDR3 sequence reads: CSVDTSGQYNEQFF. CDR3 DNA sequence: TGCAGCGTTGATACTAGCGGGCAGTACAATGAGCAGTTCTTC. This chain joins TRBV29-1 and TRBJ2-1; 9 bases align to TRBD2. Germline V gives CDR1 SQVTM, CDR2 ANQGSEA. CDR3 length: 14 residues. V shed 3 bases and J 4 bases; nucleotides not matched to a gene: 4.

This clonotype was seen more than once but under ten times. The chain is built from TRBV18 and TRBJ2-7; 7 bases are a match to TRBD1. Trimming cost V 2 bases and J 0 bases; bases outside gene matches: 10. This CDR3 comprises 17 residues. Germline CDR1 reads KGHSH; CDR2 reads LQKENI. The CDR3: CASSPTRTGAVSYEQYF. In nucleotides, the CDR3 is TGTGCCAGCTCACCAACAAGGACAGGAGCCGTCTCCTACGAGCAGTACTTC.

The chain combines TRBV2 with TRBJ2-2, with 11 bases fitting TRBD1. This CDR3 has 15 amino acids. After removal of 6 bases from V and 3 bases from J, the junction contained 3 bases not matched to a gene. CDR1 SNHLY and CDR2 FYNNEI come from the germline V gene. CDR3 sequence reads: CASREGQGDTGELFF. For the CDR3, the DNA is TGTGCCAGCAGAGAGGGACAGGGGGACACCGGGGAGCTGTTTTTT.

V usage is TRBV7-2 and J usage is TRBJ2-7; D unclear. The V gene's germline CDR1 is SGHTA and CDR2 FQGNSA. The CDR3 covers 16 residues. Trimming took 7 bases from V and 7 from J, leaving 26 bases between them. This chain's CDR3 is CASTKFGVSSYNEQYF. DNA for the CDR3: TGTGCCAGCACCAAATTTGGGGTTAGCTCCTACAATGAGCAGTACTTC.

This clonotype was counted only a few times. The V and J genes are TRBV11-2 and TRBJ2-5, with a possible D match to TRBD1 (6 bases). Per the germline V gene, CDR1 is SGHAT and CDR2 is FQNNGV. There are 13 residues in the CDR3. Trimming removed 3 bases at V and 5 bases at J, with 10 bases between. The CDR3 region has the DNA TGTGCCAGCAGCTTTGAGGGGGTGGAGACCCAGTACTTC. Translation: CASSFEGVETQYF. The full variable domain, rest sourced from reference TRBV11-2 and TRBJ2-5, is EAGVAQSPRYKIIEKRQSVAFWCNPISGHATLYWYQQILGQGPKLLIQFQNNGVVDDSQLPKDRFSAERLKGVDSTLKIQPAKLEDSAVYLCASSFEGVETQYFGPGTRLLVL.

This rearrangement joins TRBV27 to TRBJ1-1, with a tentative D call TRBD1 (5 bases). This CDR3 spans 13 amino acids. V shed 3 bases and J shed 4 bases, with 9 bases lying between them. Germline-derived CDR1 and CDR2 are MNHEY and SMNVEV (reference sequence). CDR3 DNA: TGTGCCAGCAGTTTGGGGGTGATCACTGAAGCTTTCTTT. It encodes CASSLGVITEAFF.

This sequence joins TRBV6-1 and TRBJ2-1; 8 bases match TRBD2. V lost 5 bases to trimming and J lost 8 bases; unmatched junction nucleotides: 11. The CDR3 loop spans 15 amino acids. Germline assignment: CDR1 MNHNS and CDR2 SASEGT. The CDR3 protein is CASSLAGTRIDEQFF. The CDR3 DNA is TGTGCCAGCAGTCTCGCCGGGACTAGAATCGATGAGCAGTTCTTC.

This clonotype has more than one count but fewer than ten. The chain joins TRBV6-1 to TRBJ2-5; tentative D call: TRBD2 (5 bases). CDR1 and CDR2 (germline): MNHNS, SASEGT. The V gene lost 2 bases and the J gene lost 11 bases, with 24 bases spanning the gap. The length of the CDR3 is 16 residues. CDR3 bases: TGTGCCAGCAGTGAATTTGTGGCGCATCGGGATTTGAAGCAGTACTTC. This encodes CASSEFVAHRDLKQYF.

The CDR3 DNA follows: TGTGCCAGCAGTTTAAACGGAGCTAGCACAGATACGCAGTATTTT. This translates into CASSLNGASTDTQYF. The chain has TRBV12-3 or TRBV12-4 and TRBJ2-3; D gene uncertain. The CDR3 extends over 15 amino acids. Trimming cost V 2 bases and J 0 bases, with 9 bases left between them.

The chain couples TRBV4-1 to TRBJ1-1, with D perhaps matching TRBD1 (6 bases). This CDR3 contains 16 residues. Germline assignment: CDR1 MGHRA and CDR2 YSYEKL. Between the trimmed V and J ends, which lost 1 base and 5 bases, there was a span of 17 bases. The chain's CDR3 is CASSQVTNREGTEAFF. CDR3 bases: TGCGCCAGCAGCCAAGTTACAAACAGGGAGGGAACTGAAGCTTTCTTT.

V is TRBV7-2 and J is TRBJ2-7; 15 bases are shared with TRBD2. The CDR3 extends over 17 amino acids. V shed 7 bases and J 9 bases; nucleotides not matched to a gene: 16. Germline values: CDR1 SGHTA, CDR2 FQGNSA. The CDR3 bases are TGTGCCAGCAACCCTTTTGATGGACTAGCGGGAGGGCCACGGCAGTACTTC. This encodes CASNPFDGLAGGPRQYF.

The chain joins TRBV27 to TRBJ2-7, with D possibly TRBD1 on 6 matching bases. Trimming shortened V by 0 bases and J by 6 bases, and 12 bases separated the two germline ends. The germline CDR1 and CDR2 sequences are MNHEY and SMNVEV (reference sequence). CDR3 length: 14 residues. CDR3 region: CASSLSQGSAEQYF. For the CDR3, the DNA is TGTGCCAGCAGTTTATCACAGGGATCAGCCGAGCAGTACTTC.

This clonotype has a handful of counts. The chain uses TRBV2 and TRBJ2-5, with TRBD2 as a possible D gene (5 bases). CDR3 length equals 12 residues. The V gene lost 7 bases and the J gene lost 11 bases, with 17 bases spanning the gap. Germline-derived CDR1 and CDR2 are SNHLY and FYNNEI. The DNA for the CDR3 is TGTGCCAGCATAATGGTACCGAGGGAGCAGTACTTC. Translated, it gives CASIMVPREQYF.

V gene TRBV7-9 combines with J gene TRBJ2-7; tentatively, D is TRBD2 (6 bases). This CDR3 comprises 17 residues. V lost 5 bases and J lost 5, with 25 bases in between. Germline CDR1 is SEHNR and CDR2 is FQNEAQ (reference sequence). CDR3 sequence reads: CASSGTPSSGESHEQYF. The CDR3 DNA sequence: TGTGCCAGCAGCGGGACCCCTTCTTCGGGGGAGAGTCACGAGCAGTACTTC.

About this clonotype itself: One end of the junction fails to match germline, which may point to a read error. This chain links TRBV5-1 with TRBJ1-1; 7 bases agree with TRBD1. The CDR3 consists of 17 residues. Germline assignment: CDR1 SGHRS and CDR2 YFSETQ. The CDR3 protein is CASSWTTGAVLNTEAFF. CDR3 DNA: TGCGCCAGTAGCTGGACCACAGGGGCCGTACTGAACACTGAAGCTTTCTTT.

This clonotype was counted between two and nine times. The chain combines TRBV5-1 with TRBJ1-2, with TRBD1 matching 10 bases. The V gene end was trimmed by 2 bases and the J gene end by 6 bases; junction bases not matched to a gene: 4. The V gene's germline CDR1 is SGHRS and CDR2 YFSETQ. The CDR3 is made up of 14 amino acids. CDR3 amino acids: CASSFETGGDGYTF. The CDR3 DNA follows: TGCGCCAGCAGCTTTGAGACAGGGGGCGATGGCTACACCTTC.

The genes are TRBV11-1 and TRBJ2-3; TRBD1 agrees at 7 bases. Germline V gene lookup returns CDR1 SGHAT and CDR2 FQDESV (reference sequence). The length of the CDR3 is 15 residues. V dropped 4 bases and J dropped 1; count of bases not matched to a gene: 5. CDR3 in amino acids: CASSSSGTGTDTQYF. CDR3 in DNA: TGTGCCAGCAGCTCATCCGGGACAGGCACAGATACGCAGTATTTT.

This clonotype occurred a few times. The chain joins TRBV5-1 to TRBJ1-2, with D uncertain. The CDR3 length is 15 residues. Germline CDR1 reads SGHRS; CDR2 reads YFSETQ. Trimming stripped 0 bases from V and 10 bases from J, with 19 bases between. The CDR3 loop is CASSLDPLMSFLYTF. The CDR3 DNA is TGCGCCAGCAGCTTGGACCCACTGATGAGCTTTCTCTACACCTTC. Looking up the rest from reference TRBV5-1 and TRBJ1-2 gives the full variable domain: KAGVTQTPRYLIKTRGQQVTLSCSPISGHRSVSWYQQTPGQGLQFLFEYFSETQRNKGNFPGRFSGRQFSNSRSEMNVSTLELGDSALYLCASSLDPLMSFLYTFGSGTRLTVV.

In nucleotides, the CDR3 is TGTGCCAGCAGCCAACAGCGGAGTCAGCCCCAGCATTTT. Encoded protein: CASSQQRSQPQHF. The rearrangement joins TRBV3-1 to TRBJ1-5; D ambiguous. V was clipped by 2 bases and J by 6 bases, with 8 bases between them. Germline V gene data show CDR1 as LGHDT and CDR2 as YNNKEL (reference sequence). This CDR3 spans 13 amino acids.

In its sample, this clonotype was seen a few times. A read error may explain this, as a much larger clone is one base away. The rearrangement links TRBV5-1 to TRBJ2-5; 15 bases are shared with TRBD2. The CDR3 extends over 17 amino acids. V lost 3 bases and J lost 11; bases outside the gene matches: 14. Germline V gives CDR1 SGHRS, CDR2 YFSETQ. CDR3 DNA: TGCGCCAGCAGCTCCGACCCGGGACTAGCGGGAGGAAGGGAGCAGTACTTC. As protein: CASSSDPGLAGGREQYF.

This clonotype was seen a few times. CDR3 DNA sequence: TGTGCCAGCACGTACAGTCAAGAGACCCAGTACTTC. It is translated as CASTYSQETQYF. The chain joins TRBV2 to TRBJ2-5, with no clear D. The germline CDR1 and CDR2 sequences are SNHLY and FYNNEI. V was clipped by 7 bases and J by 2 bases, with 8 bases between them. This CDR3 comprises 12 residues.